Sequencing of this T cell receptor (beta chain) was carried out in a study of blood T cell repertoires in COVID-19. Per the authors' pipeline: Amplified reference gene primers provided the basis for estimating nucleated cell counts. Here immunoSEQ multiplex PCR was the method, and the copy in TCRdb shows in-frame clones only, minus some. Clone size and the V and J calls come from that table; the DNA yielded D and trimming. The data hold 150,000 or so clones, with roughly four fifths observed a single time. In germline, CDR1 is LGHDT, CDR2 YNNKEL (reference sequence). This CDR3 has 15 amino acids. V was pared by 4 bases and J by 0 bases, with 2 bases of the junction left unmatched.

The chain employs TRBV3-1 (or the pseudogene TRBV3-2) and TRBJ2-3; 9 positions agree with TRBD2. This clonotype originated in a woman aged 60-75 years with acute or convalescent COVID-19. The sequencing input was peripheral blood. For the CDR3, the DNA is TGTGCCAGCAGCCGAGGACTAGCGAGCACAGATACGCAGTATTTT. Amino acid sequence: CASSRGLASTDTQYF.